Each of the 32 T cell receptor beta chains below was sequenced from the same sample in a study of blood T cell repertoires in COVID-19. Sequencing used immunoSEQ multiplex PCR; TCRdb keeps in-frame clones, though not all of them. This table has about 160,000 clones, 70% to 90% appearing once. The sequencing sample was made of peripheral blood. The receptors were sampled from a man aged 35 to 55 with acute or convalescent COVID-19.

The V and J genes are TRBV29-1 and TRBJ2-6; D possibly corresponds to TRBD1 (5 bases). Germline V gives CDR1 SQVTM, CDR2 ANQGSEA. V was trimmed by 5 bases and J by 0 bases, leaving 14 bases between them. This CDR3 is built from 16 residues. This CDR3 is CSVSDSGASGANVLTF. The CDR3 nucleotides read TGCAGCGTTTCTGACAGTGGGGCCTCTGGGGCCAACGTCCTGACTTTC.

CDR3 sequence reads: CASSLAGAYYEQYF. The DNA of the CDR3 is TGTGCCAGCAGCTTAGCGGGGGCCTACTACGAGCAGTACTTC. The chain couples TRBV7-2 to TRBJ2-7; the D gene is possibly TRBD1 (6 bases). Germline CDR1 SGHTA, CDR2 FQGNSA. The CDR3 contains 14 residues. Trimming removed 0 bases at V and 3 bases at J, with 9 bases between.

In this sample, this clone turned up once. This chain uses TRBV12-3 or TRBV12-4 with TRBJ1-1, with D tentatively TRBD1 (5 bases). CDR3 length: 13 residues. Trimming shortened V by 7 bases and J by 5 bases, and 14 bases separated the two germline ends. The CDR3 is CASTSDKGTEAFF. The CDR3 DNA reads TGTGCCAGCACCTCGGACAAGGGTACTGAAGCTTTCTTT.

The CDR3 spells CASSVTGTSNQPQHF. For the CDR3, the DNA is TGCGCCAGCAGCGTTACAGGGACTAGCAATCAGCCCCAGCATTTT. The V call is TRBV5-1, the J call TRBJ1-5; possible D gene TRBD1, 6 bases. Trimming took 4 bases from V and 0 from J, leaving 11 bases between them. This CDR3 comprises 15 residues. Per germline, CDR1 SGHRS and CDR2 YFSETQ.

This chain links TRBV9 with TRBJ1-2; D perhaps matches TRBD1 (6 bases). V lost 3 bases and J lost 8, with 14 bases in between. Germline lookup yields CDR1 SGDLS and CDR2 YYNGEE. CDR3 length equals 13 residues. This CDR3 reads CASSDTGNEGYTF. In DNA form, the CDR3 reads TGTGCCAGCAGCGACACAGGGAATGAAGGCTACACCTTC.

This rearrangement joins TRBV12-5 to TRBJ2-1; TRBD2 matches 8 bases. V lost 2 bases to trimming and J lost 11 bases; unmatched junction nucleotides: 5. The CDR3 runs 13 residues. The germline gives CDR1 LGHNT, CDR2 FRNRAP. The CDR3 region is CASGLTGGPKQFF. The CDR3 DNA reads TGTGCTAGTGGTTTGACGGGGGGGCCAAAGCAGTTCTTC.

This chain connects TRBV28 to TRBJ1-5, with D perhaps TRBD1 (6 bases). V gave up 2 bases and J gave up 5 bases, with 13 bases separating them. This CDR3 has 15 residues. CDR1 is MDHEN, CDR2 SYDVKM, per germline. In DNA form, the CDR3 reads TGTGCCAGCAGTTTAGATACAGGGATGGATCAGCCCCAGCATTTT. Its protein product is CASSLDTGMDQPQHF.

The CDR3, as DNA: TGTGCCAGCAAGCTCGACAGGGGATACGGCTACACCTTC. Its translation is CASKLDRGYGYTF. This chain links TRBV2 with TRBJ1-2; TRBD1 agrees at 8 bases. The ends lost 7 bases at V and 8 bases at J; junction bases unmatched: 9. CDR1 SNHLY and CDR2 FYNNEI come from the germline V gene. This CDR3 has 13 residues.

The V and J genes are TRBV30 and TRBJ1-1; weak D call: TRBD1 (6 bases). The CDR3 length is 14 residues. V lost 2 bases to trimming and J lost 1 base, with 11 bases between them. The germline CDR1 and CDR2 sequences are GTSNPN and SVGIG (reference sequence). In DNA, the CDR3 is TGTGCCTGGAGTAAAGGGGGGGGGAACACTGAAGCTTTCTTT. Protein product: CAWSKGGGNTEAFF.

The chain is built from TRBV20-1 and TRBJ1-2; D call uncertain. Germline loops: CDR1 DFQATT, CDR2 SNEGSKA (reference sequence). Trimming left V 0 bases short and J 8 bases short, with 4 bases between. This CDR3 is built from 10 residues. The CDR3 protein is CSARDRGYTF. For the CDR3, the DNA is TGCAGTGCTAGAGACAGGGGCTACACCTTC.

The chain is built from TRBV10-3 and TRBJ2-5, with a weak D call TRBD1 (5 bases). This CDR3 region has 13 residues. Germline CDR1 is ENHRY and CDR2 is SYGVKD. V gave up 4 bases and J gave up 4 bases, with 10 bases separating them. This CDR3 is CAISGTDRETQYF. For the CDR3, the DNA is TGTGCCATCAGTGGGACCGACAGAGAGACCCAGTACTTC.

This rearrangement joins TRBV27 to TRBJ2-7, with D uncertain. Germline V lookup: CDR1 MNHEY, CDR2 SMNVEV (reference sequence). This CDR3 spans 10 amino acids. V lost 3 bases and J lost 5, with 2 bases in between. The DNA of the CDR3 is TGTGCCAGCAGTTTTAACGAGCAGTACTTC. Translating gives CASSFNEQYF.

CDR3 DNA: TGTGCCAGCTTTCCAGAAGCCTCTCATAAGGAGGAAGACTATGGCTACACCTTC. Encoded protein: CASFPEASHKEEDYGYTF. The chain is built from TRBV6-4 and TRBJ1-2; D is undetermined. The V and J ends lost 8 bases and 3 bases respectively, with 28 bases between them. There are 18 residues in the CDR3. CDR1 is MRHNA, CDR2 SNTAGT, per germline.

The gene calls are TRBV7-2 and TRBJ2-2, with TRBD1 matching over 8 bases. After removal of 5 bases from V and 0 bases from J, the junction contained 2 bases not matched to a gene. The germline CDR1 and CDR2 sequences are SGHTA and FQGNSA. The CDR3 loop spans 15 amino acids. As DNA, the CDR3 is TGTGCCAGCAGCCCGGACAGGGCGAACACCGGGGAGCTGTTTTTT. This gives the protein CASSPDRANTGELFF.

The chain employs TRBV9 and TRBJ2-3, with D possibly matching TRBD2 (6 bases). The ends were cut back, 3 bases at V and 2 bases at J, with 10 bases in the middle. Looked up from germline, CDR1 is SGDLS and CDR2 is YYNGEE. This CDR3 region has 14 residues. The CDR3 sequence: CASSAGGITDTQYF. The CDR3 nucleotides read TGTGCCAGCAGCGCCGGGGGAATCACAGATACGCAGTATTTT.

The rearrangement uses TRBV5-5 and TRBJ2-3, with 9 positions matching TRBD1. CDR1 and CDR2 (germline): SGHKS, YYEKEE (reference sequence). The V gene end was trimmed by 4 bases and the J gene end by 6 bases; junction bases not matched to a gene: 9. CDR3 length equals 15 residues. This CDR3 reads CASSAPGQGRDTQYF. The CDR3 DNA reads TGTGCCAGCAGCGCTCCGGGACAGGGTCGGGATACGCAGTATTTT.

Here the CDR3 DNA reads TGTGCCAGCAGCCGAGGGACAGGGGGCATGAACACTGAAGCTTTCTTT. Protein: CASSRGTGGMNTEAFF. The rearrangement links TRBV3-1 (or the pseudogene TRBV3-2) to TRBJ1-1, with TRBD1 matching 12 bases. V lost 4 bases to trimming and J lost 0 bases; unmatched junction nucleotides: 3. The CDR3 covers 16 residues. Germline V gene sequence: CDR1 LGHDT, CDR2 YNNKEL (reference sequence).

The chain is built from TRBV19 and TRBJ2-5; D perhaps matches TRBD2 (6 bases). CDR1 and CDR2 (germline): LNHDA, SQIVND (reference sequence). This CDR3 comprises 16 residues. V lost 1 base to trimming and J lost 2 bases, with 14 bases between them. This chain's CDR3 is CASSIGGGTEQETQYF. The CDR3 nucleotides are TGTGCCAGTAGTATAGGGGGCGGGACTGAACAAGAGACCCAGTACTTC.

This clone turned up a few times. The chain joins TRBV7-8 to TRBJ2-7, with a tentative D call TRBD2 (5 bases). This CDR3 comprises 14 residues. Trimming shortened V by 5 bases and J by 4 bases, and 15 bases separated the two germline ends. CDR1 and CDR2 (germline): SGHVS, FQNEAQ. CDR3 nucleotides: TGTGCCAGCAGCCCGGGATTCTCATGGTACGAGCAGTACTTC. It codes for CASSPGFSWYEQYF. The full variable domain, rest sourced from reference TRBV7-8 and TRBJ2-7, is GAGVSQSPRYKVAKRGQDVALRCDPISGHVSLFWYQQALGQGPEFLTYFQNEAQLDKSGLPSDRFFAERPEGSVSTLKIQRTQQEDSAVYLCASSPGFSWYEQYFGPGTRLTVT.

The V gene is TRBV19, the J gene TRBJ2-3, with TRBD2 matching over 11 bases. The CDR3 has 16 residues. The germline V gene has CDR1 LNHDA and CDR2 SQIVND (reference sequence). The V gene end was trimmed by 1 base and the J gene end by 3 bases; junction bases not matched to a gene: 3. In nucleotides, the CDR3 is TGTGCCAGTAGTATAGGCGGACTAGCGGGTACAGATACGCAGTATTTT. Protein: CASSIGGLAGTDTQYF.

V and J are TRBV10-3 and TRBJ1-5, with TRBD1 as a possible D gene (5 bases). The CDR3 covers 15 residues. The V end lost 4 bases, the J end lost 0 bases, and 10 bases lay between the germline ends. Germline values: CDR1 ENHRY, CDR2 SYGVKD. The CDR3 loop reads CAISGGPYSNQPQHF. In nucleotides, the CDR3 is TGTGCCATCAGTGGGGGCCCTTATAGCAATCAGCCCCAGCATTTT.

This clone was seen once. The chain combines TRBV5-4 with TRBJ2-2; D is possibly TRBD1 (6 bases). The length of the CDR3 is 15 residues. Deletions cut 4 bases from V and 2 bases from J, with 12 bases between. The germline V gene has CDR1 SGHNT and CDR2 YYREEE (reference sequence). The CDR3 DNA reads as TGTGCCAGCAGCCCCCGGGACACAAACACCGGGGAGCTGTTTTTT. Protein sequence: CASSPRDTNTGELFF.

The J gene is TRBJ2-3, the V gene TRBV10-2; 9 positions agree with TRBD2. This CDR3 comprises 17 residues. Trimming cost V 4 bases and J 4 bases; bases outside gene matches: 12. Germline V CDR1 and CDR2: WSHSY, SAAADI. The CDR3 nucleotides are TGCGCCAGCAGTGGGGCCCGGCTAGCGGGGTTCCCAGATACGCAGTATTTT. Translating gives CASSGARLAGFPDTQYF.

The chain links TRBV7-9 to TRBJ1-2, with D possibly TRBD1 on 6 matching bases. The V gene's germline CDR1 is SEHNR and CDR2 FQNEAQ (reference sequence). Trimming removed 5 bases from V and 8 bases from J, with 12 bases in between. This CDR3 is built from 12 residues. CDR3 DNA: TGTGCCAGCAGCCCTACAGGGTTGGGCTACACCTTC. It is translated as CASSPTGLGYTF.

V is TRBV9 and J is TRBJ2-2; a possible D gene is TRBD2 (5 bases). CDR1 is SGDLS, CDR2 YYNGEE, per germline. CDR3 length: 18 amino acids. Trimming shortened V by 3 bases and J by 6 bases, and 24 bases separated the two germline ends. Here the CDR3 DNA reads TGTGCCAGCAGCGCCTCACCGATAGGGTCCCTGGGAGCCGGGGAGCTGTTTTTT. Translated, it gives CASSASPIGSLGAGELFF.

The chain uses TRBV15 and TRBJ1-1; D ambiguous. CDR1 is LNHNV and CDR2 is YYDKDF in the germline V gene (reference sequence). CDR3 length: 13 amino acids. V shed 0 bases and J shed 3 bases, with 5 bases lying between them. CDR3 sequence (DNA): TGTGCCACCAGCAGAGACCTCCACACTGAAGCTTTCTTT. Protein sequence: CATSRDLHTEAFF.

The chain is built from TRBV28 and TRBJ1-1, with TRBD1 matching over 7 bases. The ends lost 2 bases at V and 5 bases at J; junction bases unmatched: 8. This CDR3 region has 15 residues. Per the germline V gene, CDR1 is MDHEN and CDR2 is SYDVKM. The CDR3 bases are TGTGCCAGCAGTTTACCGACAGGGTCGTTGACTGAAGCTTTCTTT. Its translation: CASSLPTGSLTEAFF. Together with reference TRBV28 and TRBJ1-1, the CDR3 gives the full variable domain: DVKVTQSSRYLVKRTGEKVFLECVQDMDHENMFWYRQDPGLGLRLIYFSYDVKMKEKGDIPEGYSVSREKKERFSLILESASTNQTSMYLCASSLPTGSLTEAFFGQGTRLTVV.

The chain links TRBV5-5 to TRBJ2-3; D remains ambiguous. V was trimmed by 4 bases and J by 0 bases, leaving 9 bases between them. Germline CDR1 SGHKS, CDR2 YYEKEE (reference sequence). This CDR3 region has 14 residues. The CDR3 nucleotides read TGTGCCAGCAGCCTCCCGACTAGCACAGATACGCAGTATTTT. It is translated as CASSLPTSTDTQYF.

J is TRBJ2-3 and V is TRBV7-2, with no clear D. Per germline, CDR1 SGHTA and CDR2 FQGNSA. The CDR3 length is 13 residues. V dropped 4 bases and J dropped 1 base, with 6 bases sitting between them. The CDR3 coding sequence is TGTGCCAGCAGCTCAGATGGCACAGATACGCAGTATTTT. Amino acids: CASSSDGTDTQYF. Full variable domain (remainder filled in from reference TRBV7-2 and TRBJ2-3): GAGVSQSPSNKVTEKGKDVELRCDPISGHTALYWYRQSLGQGLEFLIYFQGNSAPDKSGLPSDRFSAERTGGSVSTLTIQRTQQEDSAVYLCASSSDGTDTQYFGPGTRLTVL.

V is TRBV9 and J is TRBJ2-1, with a tentative D call TRBD1 (6 bases). V shed 0 bases and J shed 10 bases, with 14 bases lying between them. This CDR3 contains 14 residues. CDR1 is SGDLS and CDR2 is YYNGEE in the germline V gene. CDR3 nucleotides: TGTGCCAGCAGCGTAGGCGACAGGTCACAGGAGCAGTTCTTC. It yields the protein CASSVGDRSQEQFF.

The chain employs TRBV5-4 and TRBJ2-1; 9 bases are shared with TRBD2. Trimming at V came to 0 bases and at J to 8 bases, leaving 6 bases not matched to a gene. This CDR3 has 15 residues. In germline, CDR1 is SGHNT, CDR2 YYREEE (reference sequence). The CDR3: CASSLGGGALDEQFF. The CDR3 nucleotides read TGTGCCAGCAGCTTGGGCGGGGGGGCCTTAGATGAGCAGTTCTTC.

The V gene is TRBV14, the J gene TRBJ1-3; 11 positions match TRBD1. The CDR3 has 16 residues. Germline trimming cut 5 bases from V and 4 bases from J; bases unmatched to any gene: 7. Germline-derived CDR1 and CDR2 are SGHDN and FVKESK. Here the CDR3 reads CASSRQRTGGGNTIYF. The CDR3 DNA reads as TGTGCCAGCAGCAGGCAAAGGACAGGGGGCGGAAACACCATATATTTT.